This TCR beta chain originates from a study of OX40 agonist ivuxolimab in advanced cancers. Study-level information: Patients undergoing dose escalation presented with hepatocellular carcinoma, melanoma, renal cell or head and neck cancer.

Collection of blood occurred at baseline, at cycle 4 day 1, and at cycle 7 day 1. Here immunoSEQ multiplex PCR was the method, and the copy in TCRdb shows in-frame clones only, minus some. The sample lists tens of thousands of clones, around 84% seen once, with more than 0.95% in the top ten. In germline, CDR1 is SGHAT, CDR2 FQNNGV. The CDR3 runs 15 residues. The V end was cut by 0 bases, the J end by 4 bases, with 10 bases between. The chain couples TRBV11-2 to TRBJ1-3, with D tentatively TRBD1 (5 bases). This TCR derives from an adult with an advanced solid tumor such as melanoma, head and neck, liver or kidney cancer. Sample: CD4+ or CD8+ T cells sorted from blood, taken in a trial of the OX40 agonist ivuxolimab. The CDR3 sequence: CASSLDRAYGNTIYF. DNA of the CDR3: TGTGCCAGCAGCTTAGACAGGGCCTACGGAAACACCATATATTTT.